A single sample is the source of the 27 T cell receptor beta chains below, sequenced in a study of T-cell reconstitution after alpha-beta-depleted transplantation in children. Unique molecular identifiers were incorporated during preparation of the TCRbeta library. TCRdb used MiXCR to reprocess the PCR reads, holding one entry per CDR3 protein. The sample has 490,000 or so distinct CDR3 sequences, 10% to 13% seen once; the top ten hold about 2.1%. Sample: PBMCs, taken before TCRalphabeta/CD19-depleted stem cell transplant. The receptors originated from a child younger than 10 with inherited bone marrow failure, due to receive a stem cell transplant.

The chain uses TRBV9 and TRBJ2-1, with a tentative D call TRBD1 (6 bases). In germline, CDR1 is SGDLS, CDR2 YYNGEE. The CDR3 is made up of 13 amino acids. V lost 4 bases, J lost 8 bases, and 13 bases lay in between. The CDR3 here is CASSSRQAHEQFF. In DNA, the CDR3 is TGTGCCAGCAGCTCCCGACAGGCCCATGAGCAGTTCTTC.

The chain couples TRBV19 to TRBJ2-5; TRBD1 matches at 7 bases. This CDR3 is 13 amino acids long. Germline V gives CDR1 LNHDA, CDR2 SQIVND (reference sequence). Germline trimming cut 8 bases from V and 1 base from J; bases unmatched to any gene: 4. The CDR3 here is CASAGGVQETQYF. The CDR3 nucleotides read TGTGCCAGTGCAGGGGGAGTCCAAGAGACCCAGTACTTC.

This clonotype was detected many times. The gene calls are TRBV20-1 and TRBJ1-2; D is possibly TRBD1 (6 bases). CDR3 length: 14 residues. Germline V lookup: CDR1 DFQATT, CDR2 SNEGSKA (reference sequence). The V end was cut by 0 bases, the J end by 7 bases, with 15 bases between. CDR3 DNA: TGCAGTGCTAGAGAGCGCGCAGGGGTTTCTGGCTACACCTTC. This gives the protein CSARERAGVSGYTF.

Many counts were recorded for this clonotype. This chain links TRBV10-1 with TRBJ2-3, with D possibly being TRBD2 (6 bases). V lost 2 bases, J lost 0 bases, and 12 bases lay in between. This CDR3 has 16 amino acids. Germline loops: CDR1 WNHNN, CDR2 SYGVQD (reference sequence). The CDR3 DNA reads as TGCGCCAGCAGTGAGGGTAGCGGCCCTAGCACAGATACGCAGTATTTT. Translated, it gives CASSEGSGPSTDTQYF.

This clonotype was counted at least ten times. The chain links TRBV15 to TRBJ2-2, with D hard to call. V was pared by 0 bases and J by 4 bases, with 6 bases between. CDR1 and CDR2 from the germline V gene are LNHNV and YYDKDF (reference sequence). CDR3 size: 14 residues. CDR3 loop: CATSRDVPTGELFF. CDR3 in DNA: TGTGCCACCAGCAGAGACGTCCCCACCGGGGAGCTGTTTTTT.

This clonotype was observed at least ten times. The chain employs TRBV20-1 and TRBJ2-1; 8 nucleotides align to TRBD2. The V gene end was trimmed by 6 bases and the J gene end by 2 bases; junction bases not matched to a gene: 3. The CDR3 sequence is 13 residues long. Per germline, CDR1 DFQATT and CDR2 SNEGSKA (reference sequence). The CDR3 coding sequence is TGCAGTGCCGGGAGGGTGGCCTACAATGAGCAGTTCTTC. It yields the protein CSAGRVAYNEQFF.

With respect to this clonotype: A much larger clone is a single base away; this may be a read error. The V and J genes are TRBV29-1 and TRBJ2-1; the D is unclear. CDR1 is SQVTM, CDR2 ANQGSEA, per germline. The V end lost 7 bases, the J end lost 8 bases, and 12 bases lay between the germline ends. The CDR3 is 11 residues long. This chain's CDR3 is CSGTFSDEQFF. CDR3 DNA sequence: TGCAGCGGCACGTTTAGTGATGAGCAGTTCTTC.

In this sample, this clonotype turned up a few times. V gene TRBV5-1 combines with J gene TRBJ1-6; 10 bases align to TRBD1. J was trimmed by 2 bases and V by 3 bases; bases with no gene match: 2. CDR3 length: 16 amino acids. Germline-derived CDR1 and CDR2 are SGHRS and YFSETQ. This CDR3 reads CASSWGTGAYNSPLHF. CDR3 DNA sequence: TGCGCCAGCAGCTGGGGGACAGGGGCCTATAATTCACCCCTCCACTTT.

This clonotype occurred many times. This sequence joins TRBV14 and TRBJ2-1, with 9 positions matching TRBD2. This CDR3 has 13 residues. V gave up 1 base and J gave up 10 bases; unmatched junction bases: 2. Germline loops: CDR1 SGHDN, CDR2 FVKESK. The CDR3 bases are TGTGCCAGCAGCCAAGTAGCGGGAGACGAGCAGTTCTTC. Amino acids: CASSQVAGDEQFF. Together with reference TRBV14 and TRBJ2-1, the CDR3 gives the full variable domain: EAGVTQFPSHSVIEKGQTVTLRCDPISGHDNLYWYRRVMGKEIKFLLHFVKESKQDESGMPNNRFLAERTGGTYSTLKVQPAELEDSGVYFCASSQVAGDEQFFGPGTRLTVL.

This clonotype was recorded many times. J is TRBJ2-7 and V is TRBV27; 7 bases align to TRBD2. The CDR3 sequence is 16 residues long. The germline CDR1 and CDR2 sequences are MNHEY and SMNVEV (reference sequence). The junction had 11 bases not matched to a gene; V was cut back by 4 bases and J by 2 bases. Here the CDR3 DNA reads TGTGCCAGCAGTTCGGCGGGGGTGGTTCATCCCTACGAGCAGTACTTC. Translation gives CASSSAGVVHPYEQYF.

This clonotype was seen many times. The chain is built from TRBV12-3 or TRBV12-4 and TRBJ2-4; no clear D. The CDR3 extends over 13 amino acids. Trimming pared 8 bases from V and 2 bases from J, leaving 10 bases between. The CDR3 spells CASLGHPKNIQYF. CDR3 in DNA: TGTGCCAGCCTCGGGCACCCCAAAAACATTCAGTACTTC.

This clonotype has only a few counts. This chain connects TRBV12-3 or TRBV12-4 to TRBJ1-1; D may be TRBD1 (6 bases). The CDR3 runs 15 residues. V lost 7 bases and J lost 0, with 15 bases in between. The CDR3 region has the DNA TGTGCCAGCATTCCTGATGGGGGCCTGAACACTGAAGCTTTCTTT. It codes for CASIPDGGLNTEAFF.

This clonotype was observed at least ten times. This chain joins TRBV28 and TRBJ1-2; 9 bases line up with TRBD1. The CDR3 length is 14 residues. The V segment lost 6 bases and the J segment 6 bases; nucleotides outside the gene matches: 8. The germline V gene encodes CDR1 MDHEN and CDR2 SYDVKM. CDR3 nucleotide sequence: TGTGCCAGCAGAAACACGGGACAGGGAAATGGCTACACCTTC. It encodes CASRNTGQGNGYTF.

V usage is TRBV20-1 and J usage is TRBJ1-2, with 7 positions matching TRBD1. The V gene end was trimmed by 3 bases and the J gene end by 3 bases; junction bases not matched to a gene: 16. CDR1 and CDR2 from the germline V gene are DFQATT and SNEGSKA (reference sequence). The CDR3 is 17 amino acids. The CDR3 spells CSARVIGQARPYYGYTF. CDR3 nucleotides: TGCAGTGCTAGGGTGATTGGACAGGCCCGTCCGTACTATGGCTACACCTTC.

This clonotype showed up just a few times. CDR3 coding DNA: TGCAGTGCTAGAGCCCCAGACAGGGGAGTTTTAGTAGGCTACACCTTC. This encodes CSARAPDRGVLVGYTF. The V call is TRBV20-1, the J call TRBJ1-2; 8 bases match TRBD1. Germline V lookup: CDR1 DFQATT, CDR2 SNEGSKA (reference sequence). The CDR3 length is 16 residues. V lost 1 base and J lost 8; bases outside the gene matches: 15.

This clonotype was counted ten times or more. The chain carries TRBV29-1 and TRBJ2-5; 7 bases are shared with TRBD1. Germline CDR1 SQVTM, CDR2 ANQGSEA. The CDR3 totals 14 residues. The V segment lost 3 bases and the J segment 5 bases; nucleotides outside the gene matches: 9. The CDR3 DNA sequence: TGCAGCGTTGACAGGATAAGGGGGCTGGAGACCCAGTACTTC. Its protein product is CSVDRIRGLETQYF.

In its sample, this clonotype was seen a few times. This chain links TRBV11-2 with TRBJ1-2; D remains unclear. V lost 3 bases and J lost 0, with 17 bases in between. CDR3 length equals 17 residues. The germline gives CDR1 SGHAT, CDR2 FQNNGV. CDR3 coding DNA: TGTGCCAGCAGCTTTGCCCATATTCGGGCAGCTAACTATGGCTACACCTTC. Protein product: CASSFAHIRAANYGYTF.

This clonotype has at least ten counts. The chain uses TRBV19 and TRBJ2-5; 7 bases are a match to TRBD2. Germline values: CDR1 LNHDA, CDR2 SQIVND (reference sequence). V gave up 10 bases and J gave up 4 bases; unmatched junction bases: 15. The CDR3 runs 15 residues. CDR3 sequence (DNA): TGTGCCAATAGCCCACTCGCGGGAGTGGGAGAGACCCAGTACTTC. Protein: CANSPLAGVGETQYF.

This clonotype has at least ten counts. V usage is TRBV5-6 and J usage is TRBJ1-1, with D perhaps TRBD1 (6 bases). Trimming took 2 bases from V and 11 from J, leaving 13 bases between them. The CDR3 is 12 amino acids. Germline lookup yields CDR1 SGHDT and CDR2 YYEEEE. The CDR3 loop is CASSFGTPGAFF. CDR3 DNA sequence: TGTGCCAGCAGCTTCGGGACACCGGGGGCTTTCTTT.

Ten or more counts support this clonotype. This chain uses TRBV5-1 with TRBJ1-3; TRBD1 matches at 10 bases. The V and J ends lost 0 bases and 8 bases, in that order; junction bases with no gene match: 8. The CDR3 spans 16 residues. In germline, CDR1 is SGHRS, CDR2 YFSETQ. CDR3 protein: CASSLEGQGILDTIYF. The CDR3 DNA sequence: TGCGCCAGCAGCTTGGAGGGACAGGGGATTTTGGACACCATATATTTT.

This clonotype was seen repeatedly, ten times or more. This chain connects TRBV7-9 to TRBJ2-1, with D possibly being TRBD2 (6 bases). The germline V gene encodes CDR1 SEHNR and CDR2 FQNEAQ (reference sequence). Deletions cut 3 bases from V and 0 bases from J, with 15 bases between. The CDR3 contains 17 residues. The CDR3 DNA is TGTGCCAGCAGCTTTACGGGACTCCCGAGCTCCTACAATGAGCAGTTCTTC. Residues: CASSFTGLPSSYNEQFF.

This clonotype was recorded at least ten times. The chain uses TRBV11-1 and TRBJ2-1; 13 positions agree with TRBD2. The CDR3 loop spans 19 amino acids. Trimming removed 4 bases from V and 6 bases from J; junction bases left unmatched: 15. The germline V gene encodes CDR1 SGHAT and CDR2 FQDESV (reference sequence). Written as DNA, the CDR3 is TGTGCCAGCAGCTCTGGACTAGCGGGAGAATTGATTCCACCCAATGAGCAGTTCTTC. It encodes CASSSGLAGELIPPNEQFF.

This clonotype was found many times. CDR3 residues: CSVEKTVNTEAFF. The DNA for the CDR3 is TGCAGCGTCGAAAAGACGGTGAACACTGAAGCTTTCTTT. The chain employs TRBV29-1 and TRBJ1-1; the D is unclear. Germline-derived CDR1 and CDR2 are SQVTM and ANQGSEA. The CDR3 sequence is 13 residues long. V lost 6 bases, J lost 0 bases, and 11 bases lay in between.

In regard to this clonotype: A read error may explain this, as a much larger clone is one base away. The chain carries TRBV20-1 and TRBJ2-1; 8 bases agree with TRBD2. CDR1 is DFQATT and CDR2 is SNEGSKA in the germline V gene (reference sequence). This CDR3 comprises 16 residues. V was clipped by 4 bases and J by 12 bases; unmatched bases: 20. The chain's CDR3 is CSAKREAGGPRTGQFF. The DNA of the CDR3 is TGCAGTGCTAAAAGGGAGGCGGGAGGACCCAGAACTGGGCAGTTCTTC.

The sample holds a few counts of this clonotype. V and J are TRBV5-1 and TRBJ1-5, with a weak D call TRBD1 (6 bases). This CDR3 spans 14 amino acids. The V end was cut by 0 bases, the J end by 6 bases, with 10 bases between. Germline V CDR1 and CDR2: SGHRS, YFSETQ. The CDR3 DNA follows: TGCGCCAGCAGCTTGGGAGGGGGGACTCAGCCCCAGCATTTT. Amino acids: CASSLGGGTQPQHF.

This clonotype showed up many times. The V gene is TRBV7-9, the J gene TRBJ2-7, with TRBD2 identical over 9 bases. CDR1 is SEHNR, CDR2 FQNEAQ, per germline (reference sequence). This CDR3 spans 15 amino acids. Trimming cost V 5 bases and J 3 bases; bases outside gene matches: 8. This CDR3 reads CASSPGTSSLYEQYF. As DNA, the CDR3 is TGTGCCAGCAGCCCAGGGACTAGCAGTCTCTACGAGCAGTACTTC.

The table lists this clonotype with a few counts. The V gene is TRBV7-9, the J gene TRBJ2-7, with 12 bases fitting TRBD1. Germline lookup yields CDR1 SEHNR and CDR2 FQNEAQ (reference sequence). Trimming took 5 bases from V and 4 from J; bases not matched to a gene: 12. The CDR3 loop spans 17 amino acids. CDR3 sequence (DNA): TGTGCCAGCAGCCAGAGTACCGGGACAGGGGGCTGGTACGAGCAGTACTTC. This gives the protein CASSQSTGTGGWYEQYF. The full variable domain, its missing parts supplied by reference TRBV7-9 and TRBJ2-7, is DTGVSQNPRHKITKRGQNVTFRCDPISEHNRLYWYRQTLGQGPEFLTYFQNEAQLEKSRLLSDRFSAERPKGSFSTLEIQRTEQGDSAMYLCASSQSTGTGGWYEQYFGPGTRLTVT.